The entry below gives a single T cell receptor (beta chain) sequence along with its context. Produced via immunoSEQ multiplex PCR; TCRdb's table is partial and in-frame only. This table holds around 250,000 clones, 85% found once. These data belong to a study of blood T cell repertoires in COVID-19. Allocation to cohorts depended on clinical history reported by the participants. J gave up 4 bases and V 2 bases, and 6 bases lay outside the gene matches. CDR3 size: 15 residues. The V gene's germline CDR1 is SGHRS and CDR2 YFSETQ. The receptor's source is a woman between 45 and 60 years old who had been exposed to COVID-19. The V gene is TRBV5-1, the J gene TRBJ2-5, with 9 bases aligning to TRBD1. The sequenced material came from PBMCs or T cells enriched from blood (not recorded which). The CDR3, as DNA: TGCGCCAGCAGCTTAAGGGACAGGGAGGGAGAGACCCAGTACTTC. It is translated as CASSLRDREGETQYF.